A selection of T cell receptor beta chains follows, all from one sample in a study of OX40 agonist ivuxolimab in advanced cancers. Clones were read by immunoSEQ multiplex PCR, and TCRdb kept only the in-frame ones, dropping some. The sample holds 100,000 or so clones, about 85% seen once. This sample comprised CD4+ or CD8+ T cells sorted from blood, obtained in a trial of the OX40 agonist ivuxolimab. These receptors were taken from an adult with an advanced solid tumor such as melanoma, head and neck, liver or kidney cancer. The CDR3 runs from the conserved cysteine through the conserved F or W. D genes are given only for firm matches. Size is stated for part of the rows, as once, few or many counts, or as a class when the clone is expanded.

d_call j_call clone_size v_call cdr3_aa cdr3_nt
TRBD1 TRBJ1-2 NA TRBV5-1 CASSLAQGELYGYTF TGCGCCAGCAGCTTGGCGCAGGGGGAGCTCTATGGCTACACCTTC
NA TRBJ2-3 NA TRBV2 CASSVGWNTQYF TGTGCCAGCAGTGTGGGGTGGAATACGCAGTATTTT
NA TRBJ2-2 NA TRBV30 CAWSGVVTGELFF TGTGCCTGGAGTGGAGTAGTCACCGGGGAGCTGTTTTTT
NA TRBJ1-5 NA TRBV6-6 CASTPDGGSTQHF TGTGCCAGCACCCCGGACGGGGGATCGACCCAGCATTTT
NA TRBJ1-1 once TRBV4-2 CASSEHPDLLAEAFF TGTGCCAGCAGCGAACACCCAGATCTCCTAGCTGAAGCTTTCTTT
NA TRBJ2-7 NA TRBV28 CATLLGGSYEQYF TGTGCCACACTACTCGGTGGCTCCTACGAGCAGTACTTC
TRBD2 TRBJ2-1 NA TRBV6-6 CASTGTISYNEQFF TGTGCCAGCACTGGGACTATTTCCTACAATGAGCAGTTCTTC
NA TRBJ2-1 few TRBV11-2 CASSLGGSYNEQFF TGTGCCAGCAGCTTAGGGGGCTCCTACAATGAGCAGTTCTTC
TRBD1 TRBJ1-5 NA TRBV28 CASSFDDRALDPQHF TGTGCCAGCAGTTTCGACGACAGGGCCCTTGATCCCCAGCATTTT
NA TRBJ2-7 NA TRBV18 CASSPSGVEQYF TGTGCCAGCTCACCGTCAGGGGTCGAGCAGTACTTC